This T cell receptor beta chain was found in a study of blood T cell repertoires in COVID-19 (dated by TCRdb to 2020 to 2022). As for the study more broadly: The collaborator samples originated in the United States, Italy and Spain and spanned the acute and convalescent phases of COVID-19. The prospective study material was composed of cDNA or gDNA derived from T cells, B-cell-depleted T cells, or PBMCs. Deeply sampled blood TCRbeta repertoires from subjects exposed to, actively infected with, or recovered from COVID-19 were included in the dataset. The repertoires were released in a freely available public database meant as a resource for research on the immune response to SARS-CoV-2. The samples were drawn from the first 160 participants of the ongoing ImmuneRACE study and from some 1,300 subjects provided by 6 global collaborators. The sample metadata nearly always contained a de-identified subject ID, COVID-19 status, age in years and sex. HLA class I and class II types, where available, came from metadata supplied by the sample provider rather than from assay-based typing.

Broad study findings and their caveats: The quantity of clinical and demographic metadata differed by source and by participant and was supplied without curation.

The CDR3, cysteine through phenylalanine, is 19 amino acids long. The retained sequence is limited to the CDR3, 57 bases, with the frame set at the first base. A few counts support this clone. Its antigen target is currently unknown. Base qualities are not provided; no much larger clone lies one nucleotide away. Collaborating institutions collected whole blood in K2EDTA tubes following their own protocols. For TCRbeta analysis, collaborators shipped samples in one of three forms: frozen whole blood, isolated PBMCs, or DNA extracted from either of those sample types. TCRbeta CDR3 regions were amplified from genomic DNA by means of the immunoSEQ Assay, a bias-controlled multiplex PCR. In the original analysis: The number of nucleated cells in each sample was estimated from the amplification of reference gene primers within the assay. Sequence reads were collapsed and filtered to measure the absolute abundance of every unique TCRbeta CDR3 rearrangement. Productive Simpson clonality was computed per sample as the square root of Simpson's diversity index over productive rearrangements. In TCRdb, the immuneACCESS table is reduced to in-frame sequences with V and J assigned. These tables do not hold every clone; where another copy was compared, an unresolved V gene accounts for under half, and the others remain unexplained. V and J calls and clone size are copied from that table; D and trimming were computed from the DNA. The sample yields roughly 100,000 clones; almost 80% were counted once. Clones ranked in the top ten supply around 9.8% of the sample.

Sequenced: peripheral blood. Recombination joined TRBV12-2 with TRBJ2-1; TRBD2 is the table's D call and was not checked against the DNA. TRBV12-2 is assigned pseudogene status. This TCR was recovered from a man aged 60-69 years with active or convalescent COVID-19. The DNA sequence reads TGTGCAAGTCGCTTTGGAACGGCTAGCGGGAGGGCCGTCTACAATGAGCAGTTCTTC. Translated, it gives CASRFGTASGRAVYNEQFF.